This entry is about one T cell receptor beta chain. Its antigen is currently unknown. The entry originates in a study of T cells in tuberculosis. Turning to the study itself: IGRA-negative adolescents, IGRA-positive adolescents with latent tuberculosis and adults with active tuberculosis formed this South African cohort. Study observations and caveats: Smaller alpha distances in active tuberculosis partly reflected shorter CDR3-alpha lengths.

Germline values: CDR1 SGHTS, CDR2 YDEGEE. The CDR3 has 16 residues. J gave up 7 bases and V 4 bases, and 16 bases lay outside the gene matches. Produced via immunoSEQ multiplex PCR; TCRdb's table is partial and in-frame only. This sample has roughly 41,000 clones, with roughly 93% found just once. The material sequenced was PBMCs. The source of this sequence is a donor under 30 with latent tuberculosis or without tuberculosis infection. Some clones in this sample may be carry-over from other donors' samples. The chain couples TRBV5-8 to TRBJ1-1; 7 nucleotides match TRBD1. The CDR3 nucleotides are TGTGCCAGCAGCCGAAGGACAGGCCCCCGTCGGGTTGAAGCTTTCTTT. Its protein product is CASSRRTGPRRVEAFF. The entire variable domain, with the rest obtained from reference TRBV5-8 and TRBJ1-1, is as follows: EAGVTQSPTHLIKTRGQQATLRCSPISGHTSVYWYQQALGLGLQFLLWYDEGEERNRGNFPPRFSGRQFPNYSSELNVNALELEDSALYLCASSRRTGPRRVEAFFGQGTRLTVV.